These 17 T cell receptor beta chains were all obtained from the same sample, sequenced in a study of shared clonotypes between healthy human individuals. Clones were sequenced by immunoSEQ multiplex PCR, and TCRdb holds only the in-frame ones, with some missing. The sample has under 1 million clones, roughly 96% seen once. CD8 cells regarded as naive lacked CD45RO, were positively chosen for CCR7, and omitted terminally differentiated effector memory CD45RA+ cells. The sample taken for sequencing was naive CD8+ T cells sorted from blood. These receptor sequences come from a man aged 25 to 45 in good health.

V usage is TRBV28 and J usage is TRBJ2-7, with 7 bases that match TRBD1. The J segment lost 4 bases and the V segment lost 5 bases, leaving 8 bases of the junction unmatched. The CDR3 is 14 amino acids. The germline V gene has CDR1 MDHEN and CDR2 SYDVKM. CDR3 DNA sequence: TGTGCCAGCAGTCCGGGACAGAGCCCTTACGAGCAGTACTTC. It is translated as CASSPGQSPYEQYF.

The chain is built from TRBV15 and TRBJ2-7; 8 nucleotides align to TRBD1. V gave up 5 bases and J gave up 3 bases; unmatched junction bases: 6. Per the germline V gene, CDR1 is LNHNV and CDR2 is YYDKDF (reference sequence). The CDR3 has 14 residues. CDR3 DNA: TGTGCCACCAGCGAGGGACAGGACATCTACGAGCAGTACTTC. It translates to CATSEGQDIYEQYF.

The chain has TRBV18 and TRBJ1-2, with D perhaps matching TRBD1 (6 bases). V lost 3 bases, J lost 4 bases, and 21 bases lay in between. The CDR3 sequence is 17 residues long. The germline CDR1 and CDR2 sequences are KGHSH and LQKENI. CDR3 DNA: TGTGCCAGCTCACCTTCACCAGGGGTCGCAGAAATCTATGGCTACACCTTC. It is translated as CASSPSPGVAEIYGYTF.

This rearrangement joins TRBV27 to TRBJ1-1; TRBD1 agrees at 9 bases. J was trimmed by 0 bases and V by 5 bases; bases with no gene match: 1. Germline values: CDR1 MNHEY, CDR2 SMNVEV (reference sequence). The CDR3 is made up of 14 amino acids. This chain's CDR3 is CASSGTGLNTEAFF. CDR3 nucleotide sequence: TGTGCCAGCAGTGGGACAGGGCTGAACACTGAAGCTTTCTTT.

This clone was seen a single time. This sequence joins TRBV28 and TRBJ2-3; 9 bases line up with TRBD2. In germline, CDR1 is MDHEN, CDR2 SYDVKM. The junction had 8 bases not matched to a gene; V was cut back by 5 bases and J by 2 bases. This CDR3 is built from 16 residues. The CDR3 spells CASSPPLAGITDTQYF. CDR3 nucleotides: TGTGCCAGCAGTCCCCCTCTAGCGGGAATCACAGATACGCAGTATTTT.

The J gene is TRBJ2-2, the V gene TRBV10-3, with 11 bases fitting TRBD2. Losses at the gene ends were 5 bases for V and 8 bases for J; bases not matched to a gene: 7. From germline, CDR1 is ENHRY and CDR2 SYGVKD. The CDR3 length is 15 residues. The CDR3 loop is CAISTGTSGQGELFF. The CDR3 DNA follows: TGTGCCATCAGTACCGGGACTAGCGGACAAGGGGAGCTGTTTTTT.

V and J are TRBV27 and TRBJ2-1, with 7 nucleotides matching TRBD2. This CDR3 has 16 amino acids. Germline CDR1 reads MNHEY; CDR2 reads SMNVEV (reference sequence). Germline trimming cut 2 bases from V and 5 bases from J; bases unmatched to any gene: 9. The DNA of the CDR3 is TGTGCCAGCAGTTTAATTCGGACTAGTAGGAACAATGAGCAGTTCTTC. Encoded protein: CASSLIRTSRNNEQFF.

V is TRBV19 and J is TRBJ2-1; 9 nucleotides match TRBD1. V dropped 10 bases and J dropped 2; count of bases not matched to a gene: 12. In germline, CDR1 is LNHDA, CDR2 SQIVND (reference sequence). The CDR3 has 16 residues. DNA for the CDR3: TGTGCCACAACCGAAGACAGGGGGTTACCCTACAATGAGCAGTTCTTC. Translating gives CATTEDRGLPYNEQFF.

The CDR3 coding sequence is TGCGCCAGCAGCCAGAGACTAGCGGGATACAATGAGCAGTTCTTC. Residues: CASSQRLAGYNEQFF. V usage is TRBV4-1 and J usage is TRBJ2-1; 11 nucleotides align to TRBD2. CDR1 and CDR2 from the germline V gene are MGHRA and YSYEKL. Trimming at V came to 3 bases and at J to 4 bases, leaving 2 bases not matched to a gene. The CDR3 consists of 15 residues.

This CDR3 reads CASSRTGGGNQPQHF. The CDR3 DNA sequence: TGTGCCAGCAGCCGGACAGGGGGCGGCAATCAGCCCCAGCATTTT. The rearrangement uses TRBV7-6 and TRBJ1-5; 11 positions match TRBD1. Germline lookup yields CDR1 SGHVS and CDR2 FNYEAQ. The CDR3 is 15 residues long. V shed 5 bases, J shed 2 bases, and the junction held 2 bases outside the gene matches. Full variable domain (missing parts from reference TRBV7-6 and TRBJ1-5): GAGVSQSPRYKVTKRGQDVALRCDPISGHVSLYWYRQALGQGPEFLTYFNYEAQQDKSGLPNDRFSAERPEGSISTLTIQRTEQRDSAMYRCASSRTGGGNQPQHFGDGTRLSIL.

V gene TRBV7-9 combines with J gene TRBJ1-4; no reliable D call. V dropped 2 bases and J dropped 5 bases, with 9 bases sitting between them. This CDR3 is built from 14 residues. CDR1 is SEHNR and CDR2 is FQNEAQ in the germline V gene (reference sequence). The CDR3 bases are TGTGCCAGCAGCTTACAGCAGAGAAATGAAAAACTGTTTTTT. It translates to CASSLQQRNEKLFF.

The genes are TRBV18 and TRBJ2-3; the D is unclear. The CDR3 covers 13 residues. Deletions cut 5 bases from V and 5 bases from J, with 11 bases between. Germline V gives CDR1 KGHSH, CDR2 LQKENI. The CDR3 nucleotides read TGTGCCAGCTCAACAAGAGACGGAGATACGCAGTATTTT. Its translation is CASSTRDGDTQYF.

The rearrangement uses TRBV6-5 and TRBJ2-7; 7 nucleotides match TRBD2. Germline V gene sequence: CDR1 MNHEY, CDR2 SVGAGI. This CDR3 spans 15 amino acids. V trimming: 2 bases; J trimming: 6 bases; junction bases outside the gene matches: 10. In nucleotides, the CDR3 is TGTGCCAGCAGTTACGGGGCAGGGAGGGGACTCGAGCAGTACTTC. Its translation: CASSYGAGRGLEQYF.

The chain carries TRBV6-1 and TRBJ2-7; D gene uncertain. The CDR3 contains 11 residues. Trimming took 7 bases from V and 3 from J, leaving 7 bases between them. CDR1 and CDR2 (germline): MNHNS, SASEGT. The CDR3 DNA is TGTGCCAGCATCAAATACTACGAGCAGTACTTC. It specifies CASIKYYEQYF.

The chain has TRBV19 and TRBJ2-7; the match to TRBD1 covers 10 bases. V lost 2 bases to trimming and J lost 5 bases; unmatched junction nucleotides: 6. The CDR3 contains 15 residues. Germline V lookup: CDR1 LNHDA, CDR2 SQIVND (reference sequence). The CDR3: CASSITGQGLHEQYF. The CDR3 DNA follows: TGTGCCAGTAGTATAACGGGACAGGGGCTCCACGAGCAGTACTTC.

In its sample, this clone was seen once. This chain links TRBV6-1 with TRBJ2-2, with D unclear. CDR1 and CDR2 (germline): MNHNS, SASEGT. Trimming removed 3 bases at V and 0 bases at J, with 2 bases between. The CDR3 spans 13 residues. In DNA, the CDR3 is TGTGCCAGCAGTGAGACGAACACCGGGGAGCTGTTTTTT. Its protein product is CASSETNTGELFF.

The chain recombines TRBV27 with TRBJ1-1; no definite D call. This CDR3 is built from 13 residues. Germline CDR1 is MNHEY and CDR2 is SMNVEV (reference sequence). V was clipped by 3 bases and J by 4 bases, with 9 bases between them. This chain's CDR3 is CASSLYWSTEAFF. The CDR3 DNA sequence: TGTGCCAGCAGTTTGTATTGGAGCACTGAAGCTTTCTTT.